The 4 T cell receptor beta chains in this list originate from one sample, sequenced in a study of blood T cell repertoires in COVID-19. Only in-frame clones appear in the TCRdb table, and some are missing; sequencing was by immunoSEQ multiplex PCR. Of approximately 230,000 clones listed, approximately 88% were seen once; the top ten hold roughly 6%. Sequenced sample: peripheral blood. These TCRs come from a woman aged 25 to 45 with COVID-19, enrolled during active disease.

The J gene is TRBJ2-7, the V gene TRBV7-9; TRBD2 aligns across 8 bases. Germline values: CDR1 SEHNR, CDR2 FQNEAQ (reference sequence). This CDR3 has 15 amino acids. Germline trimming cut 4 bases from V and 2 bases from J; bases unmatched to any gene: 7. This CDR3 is CASSSLAGPTYEQYF. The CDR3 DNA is TGTGCCAGCAGCTCCCTAGCGGGTCCAACCTACGAGCAGTACTTC.

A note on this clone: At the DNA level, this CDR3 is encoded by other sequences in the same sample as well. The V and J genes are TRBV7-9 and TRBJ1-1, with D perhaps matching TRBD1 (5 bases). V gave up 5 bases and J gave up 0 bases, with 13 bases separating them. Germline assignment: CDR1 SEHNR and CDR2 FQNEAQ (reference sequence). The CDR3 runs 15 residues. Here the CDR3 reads CASSPGGHMNTEAFF. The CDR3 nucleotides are TGTGCCAGCAGCCCCGGCGGACACATGAACACTGAAGCTTTCTTT.

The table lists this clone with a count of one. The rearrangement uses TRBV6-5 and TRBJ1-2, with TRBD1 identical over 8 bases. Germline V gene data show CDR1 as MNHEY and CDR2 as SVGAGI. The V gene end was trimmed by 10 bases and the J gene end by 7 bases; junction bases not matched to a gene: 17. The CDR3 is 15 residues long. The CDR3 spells CATGQGLVLWAGYTF. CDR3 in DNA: TGTGCCACCGGACAGGGTTTGGTACTCTGGGCTGGCTACACCTTC.

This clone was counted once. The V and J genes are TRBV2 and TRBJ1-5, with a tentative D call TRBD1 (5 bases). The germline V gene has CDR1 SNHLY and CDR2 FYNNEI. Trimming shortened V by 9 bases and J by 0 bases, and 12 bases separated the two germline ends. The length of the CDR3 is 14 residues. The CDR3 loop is CASGAEDSNQPQHF. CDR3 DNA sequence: TGTGCCAGTGGGGCAGAAGATAGCAATCAGCCCCAGCATTTT.